This TCR beta chain appears in the sequencing data of a study of OX40 agonist ivuxolimab in advanced cancers. Looking at the study overall: Ivuxolimab was administered intravenously to patients at 0.01 to 10 mg/kg every 2 weeks. Recorded diagnoses for dose-escalation patients were hepatocellular carcinoma, melanoma, renal cell or head and neck cancer. Prior anti-PD-1, anti-PD-L1 or anti-CTLA-4 therapy did not bar entry, and 40% had some.

This CDR3 is 13 amino acids long. The V and J ends lost 4 bases and 4 bases respectively, with 10 bases between them. CDR1 SNHLY and CDR2 FYNNEI come from the germline V gene. The table came from immunoSEQ multiplex PCR; TCRdb's copy has only in-frame clones and leaves some out. The data contain roughly 13,000 clones, around 87% of them singletons. The material sequenced was CD4+ or CD8+ T cells sorted from blood, taken in a trial of the OX40 agonist ivuxolimab. This clonotype was sampled from an adult with an advanced solid tumor such as melanoma, head and neck, liver or kidney cancer. The chain is built from TRBV2 and TRBJ1-2; D perhaps matches TRBD1 (5 bases). The CDR3 spells CASSGIRVYGYTF. The CDR3 DNA sequence: TGTGCCAGCAGTGGCATCAGGGTCTATGGCTACACCTTC.